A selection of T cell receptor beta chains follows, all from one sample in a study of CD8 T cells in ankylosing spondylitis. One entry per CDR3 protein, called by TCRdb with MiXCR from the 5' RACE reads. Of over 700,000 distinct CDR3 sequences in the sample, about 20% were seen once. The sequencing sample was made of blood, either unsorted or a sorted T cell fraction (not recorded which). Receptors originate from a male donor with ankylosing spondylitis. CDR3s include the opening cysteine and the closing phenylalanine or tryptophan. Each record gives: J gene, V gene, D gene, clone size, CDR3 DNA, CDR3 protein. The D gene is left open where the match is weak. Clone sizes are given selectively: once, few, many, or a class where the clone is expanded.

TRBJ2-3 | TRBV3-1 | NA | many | TGTGCCAGCAGCCAAGACTCTTTTGTCGGACGACCCGGAGCCCCAGATACGCAGTATTTT | CASSQDSFVGRPGAPDTQYF
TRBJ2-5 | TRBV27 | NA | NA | TGTGCCAGCAGCCCCTGGGGGCCCGGGGGAGAGACCCAGTACTTC | CASSPWGPGGETQYF
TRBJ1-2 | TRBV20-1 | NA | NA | TGCAGTGCTAGAGCCTATGAGTTGTATGGCTACACCTTC | CSARAYELYGYTF
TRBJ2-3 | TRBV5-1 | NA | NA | TGCGCCAGCACCCCTAAGGGGTACACAGATACGCAGTATTTT | CASTPKGYTDTQYF
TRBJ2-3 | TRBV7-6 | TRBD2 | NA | TGTGCCAGCAGCTCCCTAGCGGGACGGGCAAAGGATACGCAGTATTTT | CASSSLAGRAKDTQYF
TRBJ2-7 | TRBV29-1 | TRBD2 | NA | TGCAGCGCCGCCCAACTAGCGGACTCCTACGAGCAGTACTTC | CSAAQLADSYEQYF
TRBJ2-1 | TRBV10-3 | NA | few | TGTGCCATCACCCCAGACCGAGCCTCAGTGGGAGAGCAGTTCTTC | CAITPDRASVGEQFF
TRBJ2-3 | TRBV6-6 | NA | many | TGTGCCAGCAGCCGCAGAGATACGCAGTATTTT | CASSRRDTQYF
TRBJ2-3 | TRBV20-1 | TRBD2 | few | TGCAGTGGCCTCGGGGGGTTCACAGATACGCAGTATTTT | CSGLGGFTDTQYF
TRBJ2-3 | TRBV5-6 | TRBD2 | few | TGTGCCAGCAGTTGGACTAGCGGGGAATACACAGATACGCAGTATTTT | CASSWTSGEYTDTQYF
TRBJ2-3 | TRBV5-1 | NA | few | TGCGCCAGCAGCGCGGACACGACCCCTACGGATACGCAGTATTTT | CASSADTTPTDTQYF
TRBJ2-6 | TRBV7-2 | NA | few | TGTGCCAGCAGCCGTAGAGGGGGAAACGGGGCCAACGTCCTGACTTTC | CASSRRGGNGANVLTF
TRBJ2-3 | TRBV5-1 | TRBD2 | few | TGCGCCAGCAGCTTGGCCTCATGGAGCGGGGTTGATACGCAGTATTTT | CASSLASWSGVDTQYF
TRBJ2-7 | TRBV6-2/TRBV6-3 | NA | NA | TGTGCCAGCAGTTACTGGGTCCCCAGCTCCTACGAGCAGTACTTC | CASSYWVPSSYEQYF
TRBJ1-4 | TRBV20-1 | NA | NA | TGCAGTGCCATACATGGCGAAAAACTGTTTTTT | CSAIHGEKLFF
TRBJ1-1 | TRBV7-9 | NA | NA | TGTGCCAGCAGCTTAGCCTCCGGGACGGCAATGAACACTGAAGCTTTCTTT | CASSLASGTAMNTEAFF
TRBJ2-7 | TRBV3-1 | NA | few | TGTGCCAGCAGCCAAGCGGCAGGGAACGAGCAGTACTTC | CASSQAAGNEQYF
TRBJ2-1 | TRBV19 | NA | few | TGTGCCAGTAGTATAGTTGGGACTTCAGGGGGCTACAATGAGCAGTTCTTC | CASSIVGTSGGYNEQFF
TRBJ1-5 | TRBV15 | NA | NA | TGTGCCACCAGCAGAGGCGACGGTGCTGATCAGCCCCAGCATTTT | CATSRGDGADQPQHF
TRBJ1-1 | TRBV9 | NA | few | TGTGCCAGCGCCCCAGTGAGGGACAACACTGAAGCTTTCTTT | CASAPVRDNTEAFF
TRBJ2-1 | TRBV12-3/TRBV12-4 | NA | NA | TGTGCCAGCAGTTTCATGGGGGATGAGCAGTTCTTC | CASSFMGDEQFF
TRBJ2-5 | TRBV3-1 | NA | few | TGTGCCAGCAGCCGAAACAGCGGTTTACAAGAGACCCAGTACTTC | CASSRNSGLQETQYF
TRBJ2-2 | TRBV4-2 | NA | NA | TGTGCCAGCAGCCAAGACGGTGCGGCGGCCGGGGAGCTGTTTTTT | CASSQDGAAAGELFF
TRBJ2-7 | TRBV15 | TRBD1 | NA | TGTGCCACCAGCCTAAAGACAGGGAACTACGAGCAGTACTTC | CATSLKTGNYEQYF
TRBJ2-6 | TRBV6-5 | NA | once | TGTGCCAGCAGTTACTCGAATATAGGGTATTACTCTGGGGCCAACGTCCTGACTTTC | CASSYSNIGYYSGANVLTF
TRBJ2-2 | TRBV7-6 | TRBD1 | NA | TGTGCCAGCAGCTCGGGACAGGTCACCGGGGAGCTGTTTTTT | CASSSGQVTGELFF
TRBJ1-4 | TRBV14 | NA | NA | TGTGCCAGCAGCCAAGATGATTTAGGCCGTAGGTTTTTT | CASSQDDLGRRFF
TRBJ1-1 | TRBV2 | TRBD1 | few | TGTGCCAGCAGTAATCAGGGGGCAATGCCCACTGAAGCTTTCTTT | CASSNQGAMPTEAFF
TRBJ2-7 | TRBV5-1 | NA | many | TGCGCCAGCAGCTGGACAGACTACGAGCAGTACTTC | CASSWTDYEQYF
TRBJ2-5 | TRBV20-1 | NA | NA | TGCAGTGCCCCCGGCGGTGATGGAACCCAGTACTTC | CSAPGGDGTQYF
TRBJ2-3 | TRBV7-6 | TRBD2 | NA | TGTGCCAGCAGCTCCCGACTAGCGGGAACATCAGATACGCAGTATTTT | CASSSRLAGTSDTQYF
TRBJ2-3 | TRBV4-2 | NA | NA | TGTGCCAGCAGCCAAGAGGGGAGCGGCGGCGATACGCAGTATTTT | CASSQEGSGGDTQYF
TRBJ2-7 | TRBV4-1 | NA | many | TGCGCCAGCAGCCAAGGTGCGGGTTCCGACGAGCAGTACTTC | CASSQGAGSDEQYF
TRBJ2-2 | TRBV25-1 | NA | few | TGTGCCAGCAGTGAATTCAACACCGGGGAGCTGTTTTTT | CASSEFNTGELFF
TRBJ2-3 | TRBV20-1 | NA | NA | TGCAGTGCCCAGGATCGGAGAGGAAGTCGTAGCACAGATACGCAGTATTTT | CSAQDRRGSRSTDTQYF
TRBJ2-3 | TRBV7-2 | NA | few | TGTGCCAGCAGCTTAGGGGTGCTAGTAGCAGATACGCAGTATTTT | CASSLGVLVADTQYF
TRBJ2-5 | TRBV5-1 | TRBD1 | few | TGCGCCAGCAGCTACCAACAGGGGAACCAAGAGACCCAGTACTTC | CASSYQQGNQETQYF
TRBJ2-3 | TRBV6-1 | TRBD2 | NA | TGTGCCAGCAGTCAAACTCGGGGGGGCCGAGGAGATACGCAGTATTTT | CASSQTRGGRGDTQYF
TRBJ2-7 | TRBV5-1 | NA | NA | TGCGCCAGCAGCTTGTTGGACATTCCCTACGAGCAGTACTTC | CASSLLDIPYEQYF
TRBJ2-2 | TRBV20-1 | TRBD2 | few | TGCAGTGCCCGGAGGGAAATAGCGGGGGGACGAACCGGGGAGCTGTTTTTT | CSARREIAGGRTGELFF